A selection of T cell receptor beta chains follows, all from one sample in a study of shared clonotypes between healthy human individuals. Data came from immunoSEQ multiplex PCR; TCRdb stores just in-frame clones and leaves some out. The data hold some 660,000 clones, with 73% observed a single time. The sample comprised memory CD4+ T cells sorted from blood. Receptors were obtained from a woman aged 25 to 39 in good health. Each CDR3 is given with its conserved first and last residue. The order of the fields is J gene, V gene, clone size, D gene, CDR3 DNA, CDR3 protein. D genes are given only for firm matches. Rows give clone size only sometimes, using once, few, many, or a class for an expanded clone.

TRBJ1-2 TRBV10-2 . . TGCGCCAGCTCACTTCTGGCTGGGAGCTATGGCTACACCTTC CASSLLAGSYGYTF
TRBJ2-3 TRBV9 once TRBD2 TGTGCCAGCAGCTGGGGGGGAGTTAGCACAGATACGCAGTATTTT CASSWGGVSTDTQYF
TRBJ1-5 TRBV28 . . TGTGCCAGCAGCACCCCTCGGGGAGGGGGTAATCAGCCCCAGCATTTT CASSTPRGGGNQPQHF
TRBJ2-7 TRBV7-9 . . TGTGCCAGCAGCAATCCCAGGGCCGGAGGCTCCTACGAGCAGTACTTC CASSNPRAGGSYEQYF
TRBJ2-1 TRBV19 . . TGTGCCAGTAGTAAGTCAATCTCCTACAATGAGCAGTTCTTC CASSKSISYNEQFF
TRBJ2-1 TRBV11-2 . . TGTGCCAGCAGCTTAGCCCCTAGTAATGAGCAGTTCTTC CASSLAPSNEQFF
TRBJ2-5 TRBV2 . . TGTGCCAGCGGGGACGAGGCTAGCAGCCAAGAGACCCAGTACTTC CASGDEASSQETQYF
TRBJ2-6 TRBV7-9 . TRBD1 TGTGCCAGCAGCTTATTTCGGGGACAGGGTCCTGGGGCCAACGTCCTGACTTTC CASSLFRGQGPGANVLTF
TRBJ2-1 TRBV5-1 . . TGCGCCAGCAGCCTGACGCGTGATGGGTATGAGCAGTTCTTC CASSLTRDGYEQFF
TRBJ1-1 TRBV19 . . TGTGCCAGTTTTTCTTTGACAGCCCAGAACACTGAAGCTTTCTTT CASFSLTAQNTEAFF
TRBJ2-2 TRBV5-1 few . TGCGCCAGCAGCTTGGTTCGGGGGACGAACACCGGGGAGCTGTTTTTT CASSLVRGTNTGELFF
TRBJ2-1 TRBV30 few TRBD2 TGTGCCTGGAGTATACAGGGAACTAGCGGGAAAAACAATGAGCAGTTCTTC CAWSIQGTSGKNNEQFF
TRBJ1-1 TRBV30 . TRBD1 TGTGCCTGGCAGGACAGGGTGGACACTGAAGCTTTCTTT CAWQDRVDTEAFF
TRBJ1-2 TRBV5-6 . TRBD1 TGTGCCAGCAGCCGCAACGGACAGGGTTCTTATGGCTACACCTTC CASSRNGQGSYGYTF
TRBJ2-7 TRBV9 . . TGTGCCAGCAGTGGGGACGCAGCGTACGAGCAGCAGTACTTC CASSGDAAYEQQYF
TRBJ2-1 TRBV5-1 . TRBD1 TGCGCCAGCAGCTTGGCCTTCTGGACAGGGGTTAATGAGCAGTTCTTC CASSLAFWTGVNEQFF
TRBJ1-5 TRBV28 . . TGTGCCAGCAGTTTTTGGCAGAGGGAGAATCAGCCCCAGCATTTT CASSFWQRENQPQHF
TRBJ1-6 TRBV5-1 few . TGCGCCAGCAGCTTGGAGACGGTGGGGAGTTCACCCCTCCACTTT CASSLETVGSSPLHF
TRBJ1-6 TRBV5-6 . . TGTGCCAGCAGCTTGCCCATTCGAGGGGATTCACCCCTCCACTTT CASSLPIRGDSPLHF
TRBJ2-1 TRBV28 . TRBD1 TGTGCCAGCAGTTCCCCATCAGGGGGCAATTACAATGAGCAGTTCTTC CASSSPSGGNYNEQFF
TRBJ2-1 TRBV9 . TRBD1 TGTGCCAGCAGCGTATCCAGGGGGCCCTCCTACAATGAGCAGTTCTTC CASSVSRGPSYNEQFF
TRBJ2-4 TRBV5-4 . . TGTGCCAGCAGCCTGACACAAGGACAAAACATTCAGTACTTC CASSLTQGQNIQYF
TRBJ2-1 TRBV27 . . TGTGCCAGCAGTTATGCGGGACTCCTTTTTGAGCAGTTCTTC CASSYAGLLFEQFF
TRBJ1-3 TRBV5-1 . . TGCGCCAGCAGCTTGGGTGCCCACAACGGAAACACCATATATTTT CASSLGAHNGNTIYF
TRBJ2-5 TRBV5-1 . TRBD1 TGCGCCAGCAGCTGGGGACAGGGGGGTGAGACCCAGTACTTC CASSWGQGGETQYF
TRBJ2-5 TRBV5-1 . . TGCGCCAGCAGCTTGTTGTCCCGGGGGCGCGGGGAGACCCAGTACTTC CASSLLSRGRGETQYF
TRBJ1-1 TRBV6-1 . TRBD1 TGTGCCAGCAAAGCGCTCACAGGGGGCGTCACTGAAGCTTTCTTT CASKALTGGVTEAFF
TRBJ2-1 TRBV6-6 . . TGTGCCAGCAGTTCCAGCTCCTACAATGAGCAGTTCTTC CASSSSSYNEQFF
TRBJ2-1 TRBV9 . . TGTGCCAGCAGCGTCGGGATTACGGACAATGAGCAGTTCTTC CASSVGITDNEQFF
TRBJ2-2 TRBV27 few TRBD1 TGTGCCAGCATTGACAGGGGAGTGCGCACCGGGGAGCTGTTTTTT CASIDRGVRTGELFF
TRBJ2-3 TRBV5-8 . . TGTGCCAGCAGCTTTCGTCCCGGGCGACTAGGTACGCAGTATTTT CASSFRPGRLGTQYF
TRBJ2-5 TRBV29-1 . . TGCAGCGTGGACCGGGATCAAGAGACCCAGTACTTC CSVDRDQETQYF
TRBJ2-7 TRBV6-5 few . TGTGCCAGCAGTTACTCGATCCAAGGGTCTAGCCGCCGGAGGTACTTC CASSYSIQGSSRRRYF
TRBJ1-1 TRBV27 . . TGTGCCAGCAGTTTAGCGACGGCACTGAGGACTGAAGCTTTCTTT CASSLATALRTEAFF
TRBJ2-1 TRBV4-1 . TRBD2 TGCGCCAGCAGCCAGGAGACTAGCGGGAGTGTAAATGAGCAGTTCTTC CASSQETSGSVNEQFF
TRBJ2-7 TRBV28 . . TGTGCCAGCAAAAAGGGGGGCTACGAGCAGTACTTC CASKKGGYEQYF
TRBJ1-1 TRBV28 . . TGTGCCAGCAGCCTACTTCTCACTGAAGCTTTCTTT CASSLLLTEAFF
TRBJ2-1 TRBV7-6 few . TGTGCCAGCAGCCTCCAGGGGAGACTCTACAATGAGCAGTTCTTC CASSLQGRLYNEQFF
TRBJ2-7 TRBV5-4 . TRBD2 TGTGCCAGCCACAACATCACAGCAGGGAGGGCTTACGAGCAGTACTTC CASHNITAGRAYEQYF
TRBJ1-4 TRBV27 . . TGTGCCAGCAGTCCCACAAGGACTAATGAAAAACTGTTTTTT CASSPTRTNEKLFF
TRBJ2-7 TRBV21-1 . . TGTGCCAGCACCCTGTATACTGATAATACGAGGCAGTACTTC CASTLYTDNTRQYF
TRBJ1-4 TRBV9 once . TGTGCCAGCAGCCCCGGGTATCGGAATGAAAAACTGTTTTTT CASSPGYRNEKLFF
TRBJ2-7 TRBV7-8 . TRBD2 TGTGCCAGCAGCCCTACCGCAGCGGGAGGGAACTACGAGCAGTACTTC CASSPTAAGGNYEQYF
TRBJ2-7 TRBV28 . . TGTGCCAGCGGTTATTCCTACGAGCAGTACTTC CASGYSYEQYF
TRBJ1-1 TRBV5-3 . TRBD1 TGTGCCAGAAGCTACCGGGGACAGGAGAACACTGAAGCTTTCTTT CARSYRGQENTEAFF
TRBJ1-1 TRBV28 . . TGTGCCAGCCTGGGGCAGGGAAACACTGAAGCTTTCTTT CASLGQGNTEAFF
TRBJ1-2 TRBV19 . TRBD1 TGTGCCAGTAGTAGCCGGGACAGCGGGACGTATGGCTACACCTTC CASSSRDSGTYGYTF
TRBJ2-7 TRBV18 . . TGTGCCAGCTCACCACAGGAGGGGGTCCACGAGCAGTACTTC CASSPQEGVHEQYF
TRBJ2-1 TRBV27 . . TGTGCCAGCAGTTTAAGCAGAGGCGATGAGCAGTTCTTC CASSLSRGDEQFF
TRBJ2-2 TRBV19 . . TGTGCCAGTAGTATATCAGCGAATACGAACACCGGGGAGCTGTTTTTT CASSISANTNTGELFF
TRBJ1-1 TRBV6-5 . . TGTGCCAGCAGACCCGGGGGGCGGCTCACTGAAGCTTTCTTT CASRPGGRLTEAFF
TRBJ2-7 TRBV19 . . TGTGCCAGTTCGTCGGGGACCGCAAGCTCCTACGAGCAGTACTTC CASSSGTASSYEQYF
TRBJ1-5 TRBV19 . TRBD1 TGTGCCAGTACCGTACAGGGGGGGCAGCCCCAGCATTTT CASTVQGGQPQHF
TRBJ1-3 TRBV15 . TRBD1 TGTGCCACCAGCAGATTCGGGACAGACACCATATATTTT CATSRFGTDTIYF
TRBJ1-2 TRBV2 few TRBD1 TGTGCCAGCAGTGGACAGGGAATTGGCTACACCTTC CASSGQGIGYTF
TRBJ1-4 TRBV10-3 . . TGTGCCATCAGTGAAGTGCAGGCGGGTGAAAAACTGTTTTTT CAISEVQAGEKLFF
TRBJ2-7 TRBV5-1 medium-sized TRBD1 TGCGCCAGCAGCGCCACAGGACAGGCCGGCGAGCAGTACTTC CASSATGQAGEQYF
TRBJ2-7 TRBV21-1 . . TGTGCCACCTGGACTAGCGGGAGAGGTAGATACGAGCAGTACTTC CATWTSGRGRYEQYF